This passage covers 5 T cell receptor beta chains from one sample sequenced in a study of low-dose radiotherapy and immunotherapy resistance in tumors. The time point denotes: after trial treatment. Treatment in this sample: LDRT plus nivolumab, ipilimumab, low-dose cyclophosphamide and aspirin (RACIN trial). The PCR that amplified TCRs ran for approximately 20 cycles, relying on a constant-region primer and a V-primer adapter. TCRdb re-called the reads through MiXCR, storing one row per CDR3 protein. The sample holds under 60,000 distinct CDR3 sequences, around 34% seen once. The specimen was PBMCs, collected after low-dose radiotherapy plus immunotherapy. Receptors originate from a male donor with rectosigmoid adenocarcinoma.

This clonotype was counted only a few times. V gene TRBV29-1 combines with J gene TRBJ1-4, with D maybe TRBD1 (5 bases). Germline V lookup: CDR1 SQVTM, CDR2 ANQGSEA. The germline V and J ends were trimmed by 5 bases and 7 bases, with 14 bases remaining between them. This CDR3 comprises 13 residues. CDR3 DNA sequence: TGCAGCGTTTGGGGCGGGGGGAGTGAAAAACTGTTTTTT. It specifies CSVWGGGSEKLFF.

This clonotype was counted many times. This chain connects TRBV7-3 to TRBJ2-1, with D possibly being TRBD2 (6 bases). The CDR3 extends over 18 amino acids. Germline loops: CDR1 SGHTA, CDR2 FQGTGA. With 5 bases removed from V and 1 base from J, the gap between germline ends came to 21 bases. CDR3: CASSPTGGRRGSYNEQFF. The CDR3 DNA reads as TGTGCCAGCAGCCCAACAGGAGGCAGGCGGGGATCCTACAATGAGCAGTTCTTC.

This clonotype was recorded at least ten times. The chain combines TRBV4-3 with TRBJ2-6; D unresolved. Germline values: CDR1 LGHNA, CDR2 YSLEER. V was clipped by 1 base and J by 0 bases, with 10 bases between them. This CDR3 is 17 amino acids long. CDR3 sequence reads: CASSQVVQLSGANVLTF. CDR3 nucleotide sequence: TGCGCCAGCAGCCAAGTTGTGCAACTCTCTGGGGCCAACGTCCTGACTTTC.

At least ten counts were recorded for this clonotype. V usage is TRBV28 and J usage is TRBJ2-1, with D maybe TRBD1 (6 bases). The CDR3 is made up of 14 amino acids. V shed 11 bases and J shed 0 bases, with 14 bases lying between them. Germline V gene lookup returns CDR1 MDHEN and CDR2 SYDVKM. The CDR3 region is CAAGQWSSYNEQFF. In DNA form, the CDR3 reads TGTGCCGCTGGACAGTGGAGCTCCTACAATGAGCAGTTCTTC.

This clonotype was recorded at least ten times. The chain has TRBV5-1 and TRBJ2-3; D is undetermined. Germline lookup yields CDR1 SGHRS and CDR2 YFSETQ. The ends were cut back, 3 bases at V and 4 bases at J, with 15 bases in the middle. The CDR3 spans 15 residues. This CDR3 reads CASSSNEFGADTQYF. The CDR3 DNA reads as TGCGCCAGCAGCTCGAACGAGTTTGGGGCAGATACGCAGTATTTT. Variable domain in full (rest from reference TRBV5-1 and TRBJ2-3): KAGVTQTPRYLIKTRGQQVTLSCSPISGHRSVSWYQQTPGQGLQFLFEYFSETQRNKGNFPGRFSGRQFSNSRSEMNVSTLELGDSALYLCASSSNEFGADTQYFGPGTRLTVL.